The rows below give T cell receptor beta chains drawn from one sample of a study of CD8 T cells in ankylosing spondylitis. TCRdb passed the 5' RACE reads through MiXCR, listing each CDR3 protein once. The sample has around 300,000 distinct CDR3 sequences, about 14% seen once. Sample: blood, either unsorted or a sorted T cell fraction (not recorded which). These receptor sequences come from a male donor with ankylosing spondylitis or in good health (not recorded which). The CDR3 runs from the conserved cysteine through the conserved F or W. A D gene is named only where the DNA matches it firmly. Size is stated for part of the rows, as once, few or many counts, or as a class when the clone is expanded.

D gene: TRBD1; CDR3 length: 13; J gene: TRBJ1-4; clone size: many; V gene: TRBV20-1; CDR3 protein: CSAPQGAGGKLFF; CDR3 DNA: TGCAGTGCTCCACAGGGGGCAGGGGGAAAACTGTTTTTT
D gene: TRBD1; CDR3 length: 17; J gene: TRBJ2-7; clone size: few; V gene: TRBV5-6; CDR3 protein: CASSTDPTGGVSNEQYF; CDR3 DNA: TGTGCCAGCAGCACAGACCCGACAGGGGGAGTAAGCAACGAGCAGTACTTC
D gene: NA; CDR3 length: 15; J gene: TRBJ2-7; clone size: many; V gene: TRBV25-1; CDR3 protein: CASSDGALSSYEQYF; CDR3 DNA: TGTGCCAGCAGTGATGGGGCTTTAAGCTCCTACGAGCAGTACTTC
D gene: NA; CDR3 length: 13; J gene: TRBJ1-2; clone size: few; V gene: TRBV20-1; CDR3 protein: CSATDRSLYGYTF; CDR3 DNA: TGCAGTGCAACTGACAGGTCCCTCTATGGCTACACCTTC
D gene: TRBD1; CDR3 length: 15; J gene: TRBJ2-5; clone size: NA; V gene: TRBV9; CDR3 protein: CASKHGTGVSETQYF; CDR3 DNA: TGTGCCAGCAAACACGGGACAGGGGTTTCGGAGACCCAGTACTTC
D gene: NA; CDR3 length: 14; J gene: TRBJ2-1; clone size: NA; V gene: TRBV9; CDR3 protein: CASSERRDPHEQFF; CDR3 DNA: TGTGCCAGCAGCGAACGCAGGGATCCCCATGAGCAGTTCTTC
D gene: NA; CDR3 length: 15; J gene: TRBJ1-2; clone size: NA; V gene: TRBV7-9; CDR3 protein: CASSFLPPSGHGYTF; CDR3 DNA: TGTGCCAGCAGCTTTTTACCACCTTCGGGACATGGCTACACCTTC
D gene: NA; CDR3 length: 15; J gene: TRBJ2-4; clone size: few; V gene: TRBV10-3; CDR3 protein: CAISRDTLAKNIQYF; CDR3 DNA: TGTGCCATCAGTCGGGACACCTTAGCCAAAAACATTCAGTACTTC
D gene: TRBD1; CDR3 length: 15; J gene: TRBJ2-1; clone size: NA; V gene: TRBV7-2; CDR3 protein: CASSVDRGLNNEQFF; CDR3 DNA: TGTGCCAGCAGCGTTGACAGGGGGCTCAACAATGAGCAGTTCTTC
D gene: TRBD1; CDR3 length: 15; J gene: TRBJ2-7; clone size: NA; V gene: TRBV10-3; CDR3 protein: CAISESGTVAYEQYF; CDR3 DNA: TGTGCCATCAGTGAGTCAGGGACAGTCGCCTACGAGCAGTACTTC
D gene: NA; CDR3 length: 14; J gene: TRBJ2-7; clone size: NA; V gene: TRBV5-1; CDR3 protein: CASSLITGPYEQYF; CDR3 DNA: TGCGCCAGCAGCTTGATCACAGGGCCCTACGAGCAGTACTTC
D gene: NA; CDR3 length: 15; J gene: TRBJ2-2; clone size: few; V gene: TRBV3-1; CDR3 protein: CASSQGLQNTGELFF; CDR3 DNA: TGTGCCAGCAGCCAAGGGCTCCAGAACACCGGGGAGCTGTTTTTT
D gene: NA; CDR3 length: 15; J gene: TRBJ2-4; clone size: few; V gene: TRBV7-8; CDR3 protein: CASSLAGIRENIQYF; CDR3 DNA: TGTGCCAGCAGCTTAGCAGGGATCCGGGAAAACATTCAGTACTTC
D gene: NA; CDR3 length: 14; J gene: TRBJ2-2; clone size: few; V gene: TRBV7-9; CDR3 protein: CASSSSPNTGELFF; CDR3 DNA: TGTGCCAGCAGCTCCAGCCCGAACACCGGGGAGCTGTTTTTT
D gene: NA; CDR3 length: 13; J gene: TRBJ2-7; clone size: NA; V gene: TRBV5-5; CDR3 protein: CASSLGLLYEQYF; CDR3 DNA: TGTGCCAGCAGCTTGGGGCTCCTCTACGAGCAGTACTTC
D gene: NA; CDR3 length: 13; J gene: TRBJ1-6; clone size: few; V gene: TRBV6-1; CDR3 protein: CATRVSINSPLHF; CDR3 DNA: TGTGCCACTCGGGTCTCTATTAATTCACCCCTCCACTTT
D gene: TRBD1; CDR3 length: 13; J gene: TRBJ2-7; clone size: NA; V gene: TRBV10-3; CDR3 protein: CAISVGQEYEQYF; CDR3 DNA: TGTGCCATCAGTGTAGGACAGGAATACGAGCAGTACTTC
D gene: TRBD1; CDR3 length: 16; J gene: TRBJ2-7; clone size: NA; V gene: TRBV15; CDR3 protein: CATSGQGQTFSYEQYF; CDR3 DNA: TGTGCCACCAGTGGACAGGGCCAAACATTCTCCTACGAGCAGTACTTC
D gene: NA; CDR3 length: 14; J gene: TRBJ2-3; clone size: few; V gene: TRBV7-9; CDR3 protein: CASSPWDNTDTQYF; CDR3 DNA: TGTGCCAGCAGCCCCTGGGACAACACAGATACGCAGTATTTT
D gene: NA; CDR3 length: 13; J gene: TRBJ2-3; clone size: NA; V gene: TRBV25-1; CDR3 protein: CASSGGGPDTQYF; CDR3 DNA: TGTGCCAGCAGTGGGGGCGGGCCGGATACGCAGTATTTT
D gene: NA; CDR3 length: 15; J gene: TRBJ2-2; clone size: few; V gene: TRBV24-1; CDR3 protein: CATSDPATGSGELFF; CDR3 DNA: TGTGCCACCAGTGATCCCGCTACAGGGTCCGGGGAGCTGTTTTTT
D gene: TRBD1; CDR3 length: 14; J gene: TRBJ1-3; clone size: NA; V gene: TRBV12-3/TRBV12-4; CDR3 protein: CASSFQGGGNTIYF; CDR3 DNA: TGTGCCAGCAGTTTCCAGGGGGGCGGAAACACCATATATTTT
D gene: NA; CDR3 length: 15; J gene: TRBJ1-2; clone size: NA; V gene: TRBV25-1; CDR3 protein: CASSESVVFNYGYTF; CDR3 DNA: TGTGCCAGCAGTGAATCCGTAGTATTTAACTATGGCTACACCTTC
D gene: NA; CDR3 length: 15; J gene: TRBJ2-7; clone size: few; V gene: TRBV6-1; CDR3 protein: CASRPGGGVYSEQYF; CDR3 DNA: TGTGCCAGCAGACCTGGAGGGGGAGTGTATTCCGAGCAGTACTTC
D gene: TRBD2; CDR3 length: 13; J gene: TRBJ2-7; clone size: few; V gene: TRBV29-1; CDR3 protein: CSAGTSWRAEQYF; CDR3 DNA: TGCAGCGCAGGGACTAGTTGGCGGGCGGAGCAGTACTTC
D gene: TRBD1; CDR3 length: 16; J gene: TRBJ2-5; clone size: NA; V gene: TRBV20-1; CDR3 protein: CSARDTQGLREETQYF; CDR3 DNA: TGCAGTGCTAGAGATACACAGGGGTTGAGAGAAGAGACCCAGTACTTC
D gene: NA; CDR3 length: 15; J gene: TRBJ2-2; clone size: NA; V gene: TRBV10-3; CDR3 protein: CAISESGPITGELFF; CDR3 DNA: TGTGCCATCAGTGAGTCGGGACCGATAACCGGGGAGCTGTTTTTT
D gene: NA; CDR3 length: 14; J gene: TRBJ1-3; clone size: few; V gene: TRBV6-1; CDR3 protein: CASRLQDSGNTIYF; CDR3 DNA: TGTGCCAGCAGGCTCCAAGACTCTGGAAACACCATATATTTT
D gene: TRBD1; CDR3 length: 16; J gene: TRBJ1-1; clone size: many; V gene: TRBV12-3/TRBV12-4; CDR3 protein: CASSLTGGWMNTEAFF; CDR3 DNA: TGTGCCAGCAGTTTGACAGGGGGCTGGATGAACACTGAAGCTTTCTTT
D gene: TRBD2; CDR3 length: 18; J gene: TRBJ2-7; clone size: few; V gene: TRBV10-1; CDR3 protein: CASSELGRASGRIEEQYF; CDR3 DNA: TGCGCCAGCAGTGAACTGGGTAGGGCTAGCGGGAGGATCGAAGAGCAGTACTTC
D gene: NA; CDR3 length: 16; J gene: TRBJ2-1; clone size: few; V gene: TRBV3-1; CDR3 protein: CASSHSGGGSYNEQFF; CDR3 DNA: TGTGCCAGCAGCCACTCAGGCGGTGGCTCCTACAATGAGCAGTTCTTC
D gene: TRBD1; CDR3 length: 16; J gene: TRBJ2-2; clone size: NA; V gene: TRBV14; CDR3 protein: CASSRTGTGGTGELFF; CDR3 DNA: TGTGCCAGCAGCCGAACCGGGACAGGAGGCACCGGGGAGCTGTTTTTT
D gene: TRBD1; CDR3 length: 14; J gene: TRBJ1-1; clone size: few; V gene: TRBV9; CDR3 protein: CASSATGVDTEAFF; CDR3 DNA: TGTGCCAGCAGCGCTACAGGGGTCGACACTGAAGCTTTCTTT
D gene: NA; CDR3 length: 11; J gene: TRBJ2-7; clone size: many; V gene: TRBV5-1; CDR3 protein: CASSLTGEQYF; CDR3 DNA: TGCGCCAGCAGCTTAACAGGGGAGCAGTACTTC
D gene: TRBD1; CDR3 length: 14; J gene: TRBJ2-6; clone size: NA; V gene: TRBV25-1; CDR3 protein: CASGQGSGANVLTF; CDR3 DNA: TGTGCCAGCGGACAGGGCTCTGGGGCCAACGTCCTGACTTTC
D gene: NA; CDR3 length: 16; J gene: TRBJ1-3; clone size: NA; V gene: TRBV4-2; CDR3 protein: CASSQEAQGQRNTIYF; CDR3 DNA: TGTGCCAGCAGCCAAGAGGCCCAGGGACAAAGAAACACCATATATTTT
D gene: NA; CDR3 length: 15; J gene: TRBJ2-1; clone size: few; V gene: TRBV5-1; CDR3 protein: CASSLGVGNYNEQFF; CDR3 DNA: TGCGCCAGCAGCTTGGGGGTAGGGAACTACAATGAGCAGTTCTTC
D gene: NA; CDR3 length: 15; J gene: TRBJ1-3; clone size: many; V gene: TRBV9; CDR3 protein: CASSVEAGAGNTIYF; CDR3 DNA: TGTGCCAGCAGCGTAGAGGCAGGGGCTGGAAACACCATATATTTT
D gene: NA; CDR3 length: 17; J gene: TRBJ1-6; clone size: many; V gene: TRBV2; CDR3 protein: CASSERDPSSYNSPLHF; CDR3 DNA: TGTGCCAGCAGTGAACGTGATCCGAGCTCCTATAATTCACCCCTCCACTTT